The 5 T cell receptor beta chains below were found in one sample sequenced in a study of cytomegalovirus exposure and HLA in healthy donors. Use of 60 Vbeta and 13 Jbeta primers characterized the PCR. Generated by immunoSEQ multiplex PCR, the TCRdb table keeps only in-frame clones and is missing some. The table lists about 150,000 clones, over 75% of them singletons, with 4.5% to 6% in the top ten. Sequenced material: PBMCs. These receptors all stem from a man aged 25-45 years in good health and CMV-seropositive.

The chain employs TRBV27 and TRBJ2-2; D is possibly TRBD1 (6 bases). CDR1 and CDR2 from the germline V gene are MNHEY and SMNVEV (reference sequence). This CDR3 is 13 amino acids long. V was clipped by 5 bases and J by 6 bases, with 10 bases between them. CDR3 sequence reads: CASSEQGSGELFF. CDR3 nucleotide sequence: TGTGCCAGCAGTGAACAGGGCTCCGGGGAGCTGTTTTTT.

The chain links TRBV27 to TRBJ2-7; a weak D match, TRBD1 (5 bases). Germline V CDR1 and CDR2: MNHEY, SMNVEV (reference sequence). V was cut by 5 bases and J by 1 base, with 12 bases left in between. CDR3 length: 14 amino acids. The CDR3, as DNA: TGTGCCAGCAGTCCCGACAGAATTTCCTACGAGCAGTACTTC. It encodes CASSPDRISYEQYF.

The chain links TRBV12-5 to TRBJ1-2; weak D call: TRBD1 (6 bases). This CDR3 spans 14 amino acids. V shed 0 bases and J shed 5 bases, with 10 bases lying between them. Per germline, CDR1 LGHNT and CDR2 FRNRAP. The CDR3 DNA follows: TGTGCTAGTGGTTTGGTACTGGGGGCGTATGGCTACACCTTC. The encoded protein is CASGLVLGAYGYTF.

This clone appeared a few times. The chain recombines TRBV12-5 with TRBJ2-2; D possibly corresponds to TRBD2 (6 bases). The CDR3 length is 15 residues. Germline V gene lookup returns CDR1 LGHNT and CDR2 FRNRAP. V shed 3 bases and J shed 6 bases, with 14 bases lying between them. Here the CDR3 DNA reads TGTGCTAGTGGTTTTTACGGGAGTGGGGCCGGGGAGCTGTTTTTT. Encoded protein: CASGFYGSGAGELFF.

This chain links TRBV18 with TRBJ1-1; 8 bases match TRBD1. Trimming took 2 bases from V and 1 from J; bases not matched to a gene: 3. Germline-derived CDR1 and CDR2 are KGHSH and LQKENI. The CDR3 extends over 15 amino acids. In nucleotides, the CDR3 is TGTGCCAGCTCACCAGACAGGGGTCGGAACACTGAAGCTTTCTTT. Its translation is CASSPDRGRNTEAFF.